One sample yielded the 25 T cell receptor beta chains listed below, sequenced in a study of cytomegalovirus exposure and HLA in healthy donors. 13 Jbeta primers and 60 Vbeta primers were used for the PCR. Using immunoSEQ multiplex PCR, the repertoire was profiled, and TCRdb retains in-frame clones only, with some absent. The repertoire holds 150,000 to 200,000 clones, with approximately 86% as singletons. The sample comprised PBMCs. These receptor sequences come from a woman between 18 and 29 years old in good health and CMV-seronegative.

This chain uses TRBV30 with TRBJ2-7, with a possible D match to TRBD1 (5 bases). Germline V CDR1 and CDR2: GTSNPN, SVGIG (reference sequence). The germline V and J ends were trimmed by 7 bases and 4 bases, with 17 bases remaining between them. This CDR3 is 13 amino acids long. Written as DNA, the CDR3 is TGTGCCTTGGGGCAGCTTTTGGAGTACGAGCAGTACTTC. Protein sequence: CALGQLLEYEQYF.

V gene TRBV12-5 combines with J gene TRBJ1-2, with a weak D call TRBD1 (5 bases). The V gene's germline CDR1 is LGHNT and CDR2 FRNRAP. V lost 3 bases and J 3 bases, leaving 5 bases between the germline ends. CDR3 size: 12 residues. CDR3 in DNA: TGTGCTAGTGGTTTAGGGGACTATGGCTACACCTTC. It yields the protein CASGLGDYGYTF.

The rearrangement joins TRBV5-1 to TRBJ1-2; possibly TRBD1 for D (6 bases). Trimming pared 3 bases from V and 4 bases from J, leaving 13 bases between. This CDR3 comprises 14 residues. Germline V lookup: CDR1 SGHRS, CDR2 YFSETQ. The DNA for the CDR3 is TGCGCCAGCAGCTCTACCCCAGGGGCCTATGGCTACACCTTC. As protein: CASSSTPGAYGYTF.

The V gene is TRBV6-4, the J gene TRBJ2-3; no clear D gene. This CDR3 has 14 amino acids. The germline gives CDR1 MRHNA, CDR2 SNTAGT. The V end lost 0 bases, the J end lost 0 bases, and 4 bases lay between the germline ends. CDR3 protein: CASSDSASTDTQYF. In nucleotides, the CDR3 is TGTGCCAGCAGTGACTCAGCTAGCACAGATACGCAGTATTTT.

The CDR3 bases are TGTGCCAGCGGACCGGGGGTGGGGAATGAAAAACTGTTTTTT. Translation gives CASGPGVGNEKLFF. The rearrangement uses TRBV19 and TRBJ1-4; D might be TRBD1 (5 bases). The CDR3 sequence is 14 residues long. Germline V gene data show CDR1 as LNHDA and CDR2 as SQIVND (reference sequence). V gave up 9 bases and J gave up 5 bases, with 16 bases separating them.

The chain has TRBV19 and TRBJ1-2; D unresolved. Per the germline V gene, CDR1 is LNHDA and CDR2 is SQIVND (reference sequence). The V and J ends lost 7 bases and 2 bases respectively, with 8 bases between them. The CDR3 runs to 12 residues. The CDR3 loop is CASNSGNYGYTF. The CDR3 bases are TGTGCCAGTAATTCGGGAAACTATGGCTACACCTTC.

The chain combines TRBV5-7 with TRBJ1-5, with D tentatively TRBD1 (6 bases). TRBV5-7 falls under the ORF class, with uncertain function. This CDR3 contains 14 residues. V was pared by 1 base and J by 7 bases, with 12 bases between. The CDR3 DNA follows: TGTGCCAGCAGCTTGATGGCAGGGGTACAGCCCCAGCATTTT. Encoded protein: CASSLMAGVQPQHF.

The chain is built from TRBV7-9 and TRBJ2-3; D is ambiguous. In germline, CDR1 is SEHNR, CDR2 FQNEAQ (reference sequence). With 2 bases removed from V and 4 bases from J, the gap between germline ends came to 7 bases. The CDR3 contains 13 residues. Written as DNA, the CDR3 is TGTGCCAGCAGCTTAAGCACCTCAGATACGCAGTATTTT. Translating it yields CASSLSTSDTQYF.

The chain links TRBV7-9 to TRBJ2-2, with D possibly matching TRBD2 (7 bases). V lost 2 bases to trimming and J lost 6 bases, with 25 bases between them. Per germline, CDR1 SEHNR and CDR2 FQNEAQ (reference sequence). This CDR3 spans 19 amino acids. The CDR3 reads CASSLPRSRRGGSAGELFF. The CDR3 DNA sequence: TGTGCCAGCAGCTTACCTCGATCTCGGAGGGGGGGATCGGCCGGGGAGCTGTTTTTT.

The chain employs TRBV5-1 and TRBJ2-7; D remains unclear. The CDR3 runs to 14 residues. The V and J ends lost 4 bases and 1 base respectively, with 12 bases between them. In germline, CDR1 is SGHRS, CDR2 YFSETQ. As DNA, the CDR3 is TGCGCCAGCAGCACATCGACGGGTTCCTACGAGCAGTACTTC. This gives the protein CASSTSTGSYEQYF.

In this sample, this clone turned up a few times. This chain uses TRBV6-4 with TRBJ1-1; TRBD1 is a possible D gene (5 bases). The CDR3 has 13 residues. Germline values: CDR1 MRHNA, CDR2 SNTAGT. V was clipped by 3 bases and J by 4 bases, with 9 bases between them. CDR3 sequence (DNA): TGTGCCAGCAGTGAAGGGAGGGGCACTGAAGCTTTCTTT. It is translated as CASSEGRGTEAFF.

The chain has TRBV28 and TRBJ2-1; no reliable D call. The V and J ends lost 5 bases and 2 bases respectively, with 10 bases between them. CDR3 length: 14 amino acids. Germline loops: CDR1 MDHEN, CDR2 SYDVKM. The CDR3, as DNA: TGTGCCAGCAGTACAGCCGGCACCTACAATGAGCAGTTCTTC. Amino acid sequence: CASSTAGTYNEQFF.

The CDR3 sequence is CASTILPGGSSGNTIYF. The CDR3 DNA reads TGTGCCAGCACCATATTGCCTGGGGGGAGCTCTGGAAACACCATATATTTT. The J gene is TRBJ1-3, the V gene TRBV5-8; TRBD1 might be the D (5 bases). The ends were cut back, 6 bases at V and 0 bases at J, with 19 bases in the middle. CDR1 and CDR2 from the germline V gene are SGHTS and YDEGEE. The CDR3 has 17 residues.

The rearrangement links TRBV6-4 to TRBJ1-5; 8 bases fit TRBD1. V lost 0 bases to trimming and J lost 7 bases; unmatched junction nucleotides: 11. Germline loops: CDR1 MRHNA, CDR2 SNTAGT. CDR3 length: 17 amino acids. The CDR3 here is CASSDSRGGQGYQPQHF. CDR3 bases: TGTGCCAGCAGTGACTCGAGGGGTGGACAGGGCTACCAGCCCCAGCATTTT.

The V and J genes are TRBV27 and TRBJ2-2; D is possibly TRBD1 (6 bases). The germline CDR1 and CDR2 sequences are MNHEY and SMNVEV (reference sequence). CDR3 length: 18 amino acids. V was cut by 4 bases and J by 2 bases, with 20 bases left in between. In nucleotides, the CDR3 is TGTGCCAGCAGTTCCATCCTTACAGGGTTTAGAAACACCGGGGAGCTGTTTTTT. This sequence encodes CASSSILTGFRNTGELFF.

The chain couples TRBV5-1 to TRBJ2-5; 11 bases map to TRBD2. Losses at the gene ends were 4 bases for V and 2 bases for J; bases not matched to a gene: 7. This CDR3 contains 16 residues. CDR1 and CDR2 (germline): SGHRS, YFSETQ. The DNA of the CDR3 is TGCGCCAGCAGCGAGGGACTAGCGGCCCTGCAAGAGACCCAGTACTTC. Translation gives CASSEGLAALQETQYF.

The V and J genes are TRBV27 and TRBJ1-1, with a weak D call TRBD1 (5 bases). The CDR3 runs to 17 residues. CDR1 is MNHEY and CDR2 is SMNVEV in the germline V gene (reference sequence). The germline V and J ends were trimmed by 4 bases and 0 bases, with 18 bases remaining between them. CDR3 sequence: CASSSTVYSVMNTEAFF. CDR3 DNA: TGTGCCAGCAGTTCGACAGTTTACTCAGTCATGAACACTGAAGCTTTCTTT.

The chain carries TRBV2 and TRBJ2-4, with TRBD2 as a possible D gene (6 bases). V was pared by 8 bases and J by 7 bases, with 18 bases between. Germline CDR1 and CDR2: SNHLY and FYNNEI. The CDR3 spans 14 residues. CDR3 residues: CASSVGGNGNIQYF. For the CDR3, the DNA is TGTGCCAGCTCGGTGGGCGGGAATGGGAACATTCAGTACTTC.

The CDR3 sequence: CASSQDDRGFLTDTQYF. In DNA, the CDR3 is TGTGCCAGCAGCCAAGATGATAGGGGCTTCCTCACAGATACGCAGTATTTT. The rearrangement links TRBV14 to TRBJ2-3; D may be TRBD1 (5 bases). Germline CDR1 SGHDN, CDR2 FVKESK. The CDR3 loop spans 17 amino acids. V was shortened by 0 bases and J by 2 bases, with 15 bases between the two germline ends.

The V and J genes are TRBV28 and TRBJ2-1; perhaps TRBD1 as D (6 bases). V was clipped by 6 bases and J by 1 base, with 7 bases between them. This CDR3 is 13 amino acids long. CDR1 MDHEN and CDR2 SYDVKM come from the germline V gene. The CDR3 region has the DNA TGTGCCAGCAGGCAGGGGTCCTACAATGAGCAGTTCTTC. Translated, it gives CASRQGSYNEQFF.

The J gene is TRBJ2-7, the V gene TRBV27, with D possibly TRBD2 on 5 matching bases. The V end was cut by 0 bases, the J end by 5 bases, with 17 bases between. The CDR3 extends over 16 amino acids. Germline CDR1 and CDR2: MNHEY and SMNVEV (reference sequence). The CDR3 DNA is TGTGCCAGCAGTTTATCGGTTACGGCGGCTAGCCACGAGCAGTACTTC. It specifies CASSLSVTAASHEQYF.

This rearrangement joins TRBV27 to TRBJ2-1; TRBD2 matches 13 bases. Germline CDR1 and CDR2: MNHEY and SMNVEV (reference sequence). The CDR3 has 13 amino acids. The CDR3: CAVGTSGKVEQFF. CDR3 bases: TGTGCAGTCGGGACTAGCGGGAAGGTTGAGCAGTTCTTC.

This clone was seen once. This chain uses TRBV29-1 with TRBJ1-1; D is perhaps TRBD1 (6 bases). This CDR3 has 15 amino acids. Germline values: CDR1 SQVTM, CDR2 ANQGSEA. V lost 7 bases to trimming and J lost 4 bases, with 22 bases between them. The CDR3 region is CSAVSVQGGGTEAFF. The DNA for the CDR3 is TGCAGCGCCGTGTCCGTGCAGGGAGGGGGCACTGAAGCTTTCTTT.

The chain combines TRBV7-8 with TRBJ2-1, with TRBD2 matching 11 bases. V trimming: 5 bases; J trimming: 5 bases; junction bases outside the gene matches: 8. Germline values: CDR1 SGHVS, CDR2 FQNEAQ. This CDR3 is built from 16 residues. For the CDR3, the DNA is TGTGCCAGCAGCCTGGTAGCGGGGGGGAAACACAATGAGCAGTTCTTC. Its translation: CASSLVAGGKHNEQFF.

The rearrangement uses TRBV12-1 and TRBJ1-5. TRBV12-1 is listed as a pseudogene. The CDR3 extends over 16 amino acids. As DNA, the CDR3 is TGTGCCAGCAGGTCGGGCGGGGGATTTTGCAATCAGCCCCAGCATTTT. Translating it yields CASRSGGGFCNQPQHF.